The 23 T cell receptor beta chains reported below all come from one sample, sequenced in a study of human T cells and chemical hapten exposure. As for time point: patch test 2, 6 weeks after DPC sensitization. Treatment here: therapeutic diphenylcyclopropenone sensitization with weekly scalp DPC. TCRdb reanalysed the RACE reads using MiXCR and keeps one entry per CDR3 protein. The table lists under 100,000 distinct CDR3 sequences, over 9.5% of them singletons. Sequencing used whole blood, obtained in connection with sensitization to the hapten diphenylcyclopropenone (DPC). The receptors stem from a woman aged 40 to 49 with alopecia areata. Some clones in this sample may be carry-over from other donors' samples.

The chain combines TRBV6-2 or TRBV6-3 with TRBJ2-5; D is ambiguous. The V gene lost 0 bases and the J gene lost 7 bases, with 12 bases spanning the gap. The CDR3 spans 14 residues. The germline CDR1 and CDR2 sequences are MNHEY and SVGEGT. The CDR3 DNA sequence: TGTGCCAGCAGTTACTCGAGATTTGTGGCGACCCAGTACTTC. It yields the protein CASSYSRFVATQYF.

This chain links TRBV12-3 or TRBV12-4 with TRBJ2-1; unclear D gene. With 6 bases removed from V and 5 bases from J, the gap between germline ends came to 5 bases. This CDR3 is 11 amino acids long. The CDR3 nucleotides read TGTGCCAGCAGGATTAACAATGAGCAGTTCTTC. This gives the protein CASRINNEQFF.

This clonotype has a handful of counts. This chain connects TRBV30 to TRBJ2-7, with D perhaps matching TRBD1 (5 bases). Trimming cost V 5 bases and J 1 base, with 9 bases left between them. The germline gives CDR1 GTSNPN, CDR2 SVGIG (reference sequence). The CDR3 sequence is 12 residues long. The CDR3 coding sequence is TGTGCCTGGGGAAGGGGATCCTACGAGCAGTACTTC. Translation: CAWGRGSYEQYF.

This clonotype has at least ten counts. The V and J genes are TRBV4-2 and TRBJ2-7; possible D gene TRBD2, 6 bases. Between the trimmed V and J ends, which lost 3 bases and 2 bases, there was a span of 14 bases. This CDR3 contains 15 residues. From germline, CDR1 is LGHNA and CDR2 YNFKEQ. CDR3 DNA: TGTGCCAGCAGCCATGGTCCCGGGGAGGCCTACGAGCAGTACTTC. Its protein is CASSHGPGEAYEQYF.

In its sample, this clonotype was seen a few times. The chain has TRBV12-3 or TRBV12-4 and TRBJ1-3; unclear D gene. The germline V and J ends were trimmed by 3 bases and 0 bases, with 3 bases remaining between them. This CDR3 comprises 13 residues. The CDR3 coding sequence is TGTGCCAGCAGTTTCTCCTCTGGAAACACCATATATTTT. Translation gives CASSFSSGNTIYF.

A note on this clonotype: A junction end diverges from the germline sequence, so it may reflect a read error. The V call is TRBV4-2, the J call TRBJ2-1, with TRBD2 matching 10 bases. CDR3 length equals 15 residues. Germline-derived CDR1 and CDR2 are LGHNA and YNFKEQ. This CDR3 is CASSQDPSGSPLMVF. The CDR3 DNA reads as TGTGCCAGCAGCCAAGATCCTAGCGGGAGCCCCCTTATGGTCTTC.

This clonotype was counted a few times. The rearrangement uses TRBV19 and TRBJ2-2, with 8 bases aligning to TRBD2. Looked up from germline, CDR1 is LNHDA and CDR2 is SQIVND (reference sequence). J gave up 7 bases and V 3 bases, and 7 bases lay outside the gene matches. The CDR3 has 15 amino acids. In DNA form, the CDR3 reads TGTGCCAGTAGTATGCCGGGAGGGCAACTCGGGGAGCTGTTTTTT. Its translation: CASSMPGGQLGELFF.

This clonotype was picked up many times. V and J are TRBV28 and TRBJ2-2, with 7 nucleotides matching TRBD1. J lost 0 bases, V lost 2 bases, and 0 bases had no gene match. Germline CDR1 is MDHEN and CDR2 is SYDVKM. CDR3 size: 15 residues. CDR3 protein: CASSLQGANTGELFF. For the CDR3, the DNA is TGTGCCAGCAGTTTACAGGGGGCGAACACCGGGGAGCTGTTTTTT. Together with reference TRBV28 and TRBJ2-2, the CDR3 gives the full variable domain: DVKVTQSSRYLVKRTGEKVFLECVQDMDHENMFWYRQDPGLGLRLIYFSYDVKMKEKGDIPEGYSVSREKKERFSLILESASTNQTSMYLCASSLQGANTGELFFGEGSRLTVL.

The sample holds a few counts of this clonotype. The chain couples TRBV7-8 to TRBJ1-6; D is unclear. Trimming took 4 bases from V and 6 from J, leaving 13 bases between them. The germline V gene has CDR1 SGHVS and CDR2 FQNEAQ. CDR3 length equals 15 residues. CDR3 DNA: TGTGCCAGCAGCTCAAACCGGGAGATTAATTCACCCCTCCACTTT. Translating it yields CASSSNREINSPLHF.

This clonotype was counted many times. Here the CDR3 DNA reads TGTGCCAGCAGTTCCGAGGACAGGGTGAACACTGAAGCTTTCTTT. Protein product: CASSSEDRVNTEAFF. The rearrangement uses TRBV6-2 or TRBV6-3 and TRBJ1-1; TRBD1 agrees at 8 bases. The germline gives CDR1 MNHEY, CDR2 SVGEGT. CDR3 size: 15 residues. V shed 4 bases and J 0 bases; nucleotides not matched to a gene: 4.

The CDR3 sequence is CASSRLGLAGTKTQETQYF. The CDR3 DNA follows: TGTGCCAGCAGTCGCCTAGGACTAGCGGGGACCAAAACTCAAGAGACCCAGTACTTC. The rearrangement links TRBV2 to TRBJ2-5; the match to TRBD2 covers 12 bases. Trimming cost V 5 bases and J 2 bases; bases outside gene matches: 15. Germline V gene lookup returns CDR1 SNHLY and CDR2 FYNNEI. The CDR3 loop spans 19 amino acids.

This clonotype was found a few times. The chain uses TRBV6-1 and TRBJ1-1, with D possibly matching TRBD1 (5 bases). Germline CDR1 MNHNS, CDR2 SASEGT. Trimming pared 0 bases from V and 3 bases from J, leaving 11 bases between. The CDR3 length is 15 residues. The chain's CDR3 is CASSEARLGDTEAFF. In nucleotides, the CDR3 is TGTGCCAGCAGTGAAGCAAGGCTGGGGGACACTGAAGCTTTCTTT.

CDR3 DNA: TGTGCCAGCAGTTTACCCGCAGGGTTTGGGCAGTTCTTC. It specifies CASSLPAGFGQFF. V and J are TRBV12-3 or TRBV12-4 and TRBJ2-1; D perhaps matches TRBD1 (5 bases). The CDR3 has 13 amino acids. V was shortened by 2 bases and J by 12 bases, with 14 bases between the two germline ends.

The chain has TRBV5-1 and TRBJ2-1; TRBD2 matches 14 bases. J lost 0 bases, V lost 3 bases, and 5 bases had no gene match. The CDR3 is 18 amino acids. Germline loops: CDR1 SGHRS, CDR2 YFSETQ. As DNA, the CDR3 is TGCGCCAGCAGCTCCCTGGGGACTAGCGGGAGCTCCTACAATGAGCAGTTCTTC. As protein: CASSSLGTSGSSYNEQFF.

The CDR3, as DNA: TGTGCCAGCAGCCCCGGGCTCAATGAGCAGTTCTTC. This codes for CASSPGLNEQFF. The V and J genes are TRBV7-9 and TRBJ2-1; no clear D gene. V was shortened by 5 bases and J by 6 bases, with 8 bases between the two germline ends. Looked up from germline, CDR1 is SEHNR and CDR2 is FQNEAQ (reference sequence). This CDR3 spans 12 amino acids.

As concerns this clonotype: A much larger clone lies a single base off, so this may be a read error. The chain carries TRBV28 and TRBJ1-2; D call uncertain. Per the germline V gene, CDR1 is MDHEN and CDR2 is SYDVKM. The CDR3 is 13 amino acids. CDR3 sequence (DNA): TGTGCCAGCAGTCCCCCGGCGGTCTATGGCTTCACCTTC. Protein: CASSPPAVYGFTF.

The J gene is TRBJ1-5, the V gene TRBV3-2. TRBV3-2 is annotated as a pseudogene. This CDR3 is built from 15 residues. The CDR3 is CASRLQTYSNQPQHF. The CDR3 nucleotides read TGTGCCAGCAGGTTACAGACTTATAGCAATCAGCCCCAGCATTTT.

The chain carries TRBV28 and TRBJ2-7, with D possibly being TRBD2 (6 bases). Germline V lookup: CDR1 MDHEN, CDR2 SYDVKM. This CDR3 comprises 13 residues. Trimming removed 8 bases at V and 3 bases at J, with 14 bases between. The CDR3 is CASGLATFYEQYF. The CDR3 nucleotides are TGTGCCAGCGGCCTAGCGACCTTCTACGAGCAGTACTTC.

This clonotype was detected many times. V and J are TRBV29-1 and TRBJ2-1; 13 positions agree with TRBD2. The CDR3 is 16 residues long. With 7 bases clipped from V and 0 bases from J, the junction kept 6 bases outside the gene matches. CDR1 is SQVTM, CDR2 ANQGSEA, per germline. The DNA for the CDR3 is TGCAGCGGACTAGCGGGAGGTCTTAGCTCCTACAATGAGCAGTTCTTC. Residues: CSGLAGGLSSYNEQFF.

The V gene is TRBV11-3, the J gene TRBJ1-2; D not resolved. Germline loops: CDR1 SGHNT, CDR2 YENEEA. CDR3 size: 15 residues. V lost 2 bases to trimming and J lost 4 bases, with 14 bases between them. This chain's CDR3 is CASSLSQSTFYGYTF. The DNA of the CDR3 is TGTGCCAGCAGCTTATCACAGTCGACTTTCTATGGCTACACCTTC. Complete variable domain (other parts from reference TRBV11-3 and TRBJ1-2): EAGVVQSPRYKIIEKKQPVAFWCNPISGHNTLYWYLQNLGQGPELLIRYENEEAVDDSQLPKDRFSAERLKGVDSTLKIQPAELGDSAVYLCASSLSQSTFYGYTFGSGTRLTVV.

The chain is built from TRBV7-2 and TRBJ2-1; 8 bases map to TRBD1. The V gene's germline CDR1 is SGHTA and CDR2 FQGNSA. After removal of 5 bases from V and 8 bases from J, the junction contained 2 bases not matched to a gene. The CDR3 is 12 residues long. The CDR3 sequence: CASSKQGDEQFF. CDR3 nucleotide sequence: TGTGCCAGCAGCAAACAGGGGGATGAGCAGTTCTTC.

This clonotype has only a few counts. The V and J genes are TRBV29-1 and TRBJ2-3; 8 bases map to TRBD1. Germline trimming cut 7 bases from V and 1 base from J; bases unmatched to any gene: 7. Germline CDR1 and CDR2: SQVTM and ANQGSEA. This CDR3 region has 14 residues. Here the CDR3 DNA reads TGCAGCGGAACAGGGGGATGGGGCACAGATACGCAGTATTTT. Amino acid sequence: CSGTGGWGTDTQYF.

In its sample, this clonotype was seen a few times. V usage is TRBV5-4 and J usage is TRBJ1-1; a weak D match, TRBD1 (5 bases). Germline V gene data show CDR1 as SGHNT and CDR2 as YYREEE (reference sequence). V lost 4 bases and J lost 3, with 22 bases in between. The CDR3 spans 17 residues. CDR3 loop: CASSPKIPGPGDTEAFF. CDR3 DNA sequence: TGTGCCAGCAGCCCTAAAATACCGGGACCGGGGGACACTGAAGCTTTCTTT.